One sample yielded the 5 T cell receptor beta chains listed below, sequenced in a study of blood T cell repertoires in COVID-19. Profiled with immunoSEQ multiplex PCR; TCRdb holds only in-frame clones, not every one. Among about 140,000 clones listed, 80% were seen once. Material for sequencing was peripheral blood. Every receptor here comes from a man in his sixties or seventies who had recovered from COVID-19.

This clone showed up just a few times. The chain is built from TRBV27 and TRBJ2-1, with 8 bases aligning to TRBD1. Trimming cost V 4 bases and J 4 bases; bases outside gene matches: 3. Germline CDR1 reads MNHEY; CDR2 reads SMNVEV (reference sequence). The length of the CDR3 is 14 residues. DNA for the CDR3: TGTGCCAGCAGTTACGGACAGGGATACAATGAGCAGTTCTTC. Residues: CASSYGQGYNEQFF.

The chain employs TRBV5-1 and TRBJ1-1; D ambiguous. Per germline, CDR1 SGHRS and CDR2 YFSETQ. The V and J ends lost 2 bases and 2 bases respectively, with 16 bases between them. The CDR3 has 16 amino acids. The CDR3 DNA is TGCGCCAGCAGCTTTGAAGGCCCAAGGAGAAACACTGAAGCTTTCTTT. Its translation is CASSFEGPRRNTEAFF.

This clone came up a few times. The V and J genes are TRBV28 and TRBJ1-3, with no clear D. CDR1 and CDR2 (germline): MDHEN, SYDVKM. V lost 7 bases to trimming and J lost 2 bases, with 12 bases between them. The CDR3 covers 14 residues. The CDR3 sequence: CASTPYETGNTIYF. The CDR3 nucleotides read TGTGCCAGCACCCCCTACGAAACTGGAAACACCATATATTTT.

The V gene is TRBV9, the J gene TRBJ1-1; D gene ambiguous. The V end was cut by 0 bases, the J end by 5 bases, with 8 bases between. The CDR3 totals 13 residues. Per the germline V gene, CDR1 is SGDLS and CDR2 is YYNGEE. The CDR3 loop reads CASSVVSGTEAFF. The CDR3 nucleotides read TGTGCCAGCAGCGTAGTCTCAGGAACTGAAGCTTTCTTT.

The chain joins TRBV10-2 to TRBJ2-2, with 12 positions matching TRBD2. The CDR3 is made up of 15 amino acids. Germline V gives CDR1 WSHSY, CDR2 SAAADI. V was pared by 6 bases and J by 4 bases, with 3 bases of the junction left unmatched. CDR3 sequence: CASRTSGSSTGELFF. In DNA, the CDR3 is TGCGCCAGCAGGACTAGCGGGAGCAGCACCGGGGAGCTGTTTTTT.